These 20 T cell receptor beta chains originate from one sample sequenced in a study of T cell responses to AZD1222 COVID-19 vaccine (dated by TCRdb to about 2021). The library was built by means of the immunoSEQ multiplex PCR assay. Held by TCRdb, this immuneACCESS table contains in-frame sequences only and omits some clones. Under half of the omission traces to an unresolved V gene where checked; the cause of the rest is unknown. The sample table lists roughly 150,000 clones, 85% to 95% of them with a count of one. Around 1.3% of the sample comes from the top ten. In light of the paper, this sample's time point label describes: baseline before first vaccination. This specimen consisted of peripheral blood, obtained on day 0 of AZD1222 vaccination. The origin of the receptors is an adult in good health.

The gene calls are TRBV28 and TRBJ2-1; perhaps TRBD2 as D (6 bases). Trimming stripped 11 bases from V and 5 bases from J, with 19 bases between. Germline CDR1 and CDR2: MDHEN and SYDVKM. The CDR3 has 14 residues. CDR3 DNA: TGTGCCGGATCCTCCGGGACTTCGAACAATGAGCAGTTCTTC. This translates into CAGSSGTSNNEQFF.

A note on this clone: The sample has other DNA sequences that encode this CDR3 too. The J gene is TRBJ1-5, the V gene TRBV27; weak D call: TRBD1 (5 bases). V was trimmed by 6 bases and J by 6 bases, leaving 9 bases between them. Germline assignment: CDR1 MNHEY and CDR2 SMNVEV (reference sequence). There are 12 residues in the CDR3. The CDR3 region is CASSSGGQPQHF. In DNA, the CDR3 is TGTGCCAGCAGCAGTGGGGGTCAGCCCCAGCATTTT.

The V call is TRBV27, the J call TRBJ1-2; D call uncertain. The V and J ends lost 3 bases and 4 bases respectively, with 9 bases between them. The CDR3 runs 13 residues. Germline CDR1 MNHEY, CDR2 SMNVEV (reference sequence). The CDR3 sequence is CASSLEGPYGYTF. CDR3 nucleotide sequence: TGTGCCAGCAGTTTGGAAGGGCCCTATGGCTACACCTTC.

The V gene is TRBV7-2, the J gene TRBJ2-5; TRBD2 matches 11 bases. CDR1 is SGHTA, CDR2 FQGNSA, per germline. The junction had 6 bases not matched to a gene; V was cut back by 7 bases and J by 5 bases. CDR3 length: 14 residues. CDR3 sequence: CASNLAGGGETQYF. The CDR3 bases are TGTGCCAGCAACCTAGCGGGGGGAGGGGAGACCCAGTACTTC. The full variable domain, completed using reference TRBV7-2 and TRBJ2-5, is GAGVSQSPSNKVTEKGKDVELRCDPISGHTALYWYRQSLGQGLEFLIYFQGNSAPDKSGLPSDRFSAERTGGSVSTLTIQRTQQEDSAVYLCASNLAGGGETQYFGPGTRLLVL.

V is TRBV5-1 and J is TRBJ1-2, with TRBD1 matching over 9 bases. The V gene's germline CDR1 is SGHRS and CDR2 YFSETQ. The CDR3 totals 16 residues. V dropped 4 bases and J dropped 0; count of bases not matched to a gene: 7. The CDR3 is CASSRNTGGANYGYTF. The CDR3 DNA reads TGCGCCAGCAGCCGTAATACAGGGGGCGCTAACTATGGCTACACCTTC. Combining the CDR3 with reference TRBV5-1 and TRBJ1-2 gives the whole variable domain KAGVTQTPRYLIKTRGQQVTLSCSPISGHRSVSWYQQTPGQGLQFLFEYFSETQRNKGNFPGRFSGRQFSNSRSEMNVSTLELGDSALYLCASSRNTGGANYGYTFGSGTRLTVV.

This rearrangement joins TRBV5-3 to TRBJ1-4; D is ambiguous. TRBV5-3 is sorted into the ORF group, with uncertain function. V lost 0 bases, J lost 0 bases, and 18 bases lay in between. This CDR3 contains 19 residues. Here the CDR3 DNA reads TGTGCCAGAAGCTTGGCAGTCCCTCCAAGTTTCGCAACTAATGAAAAACTGTTTTTT. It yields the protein CARSLAVPPSFATNEKLFF.

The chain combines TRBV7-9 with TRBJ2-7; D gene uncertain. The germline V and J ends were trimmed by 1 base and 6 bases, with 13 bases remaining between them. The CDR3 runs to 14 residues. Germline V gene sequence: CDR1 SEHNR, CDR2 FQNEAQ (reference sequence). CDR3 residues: CASSLDGVVVEQYF. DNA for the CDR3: TGTGCCAGCAGCTTAGATGGGGTAGTGGTCGAGCAGTACTTC.

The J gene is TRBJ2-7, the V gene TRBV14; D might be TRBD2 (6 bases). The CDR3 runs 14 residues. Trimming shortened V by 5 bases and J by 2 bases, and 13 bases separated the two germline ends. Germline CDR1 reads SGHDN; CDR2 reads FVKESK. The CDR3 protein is CASSERRTTYEQYF. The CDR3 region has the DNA TGTGCCAGCAGCGAGCGCAGGACTACCTACGAGCAGTACTTC.

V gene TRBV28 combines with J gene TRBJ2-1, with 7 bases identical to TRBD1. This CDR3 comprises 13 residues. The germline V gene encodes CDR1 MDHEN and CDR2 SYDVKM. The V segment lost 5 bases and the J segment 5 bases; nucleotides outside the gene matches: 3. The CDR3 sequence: CASSLGQNNEQFF. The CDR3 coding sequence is TGTGCCAGCAGTCTGGGACAGAACAATGAGCAGTTCTTC.

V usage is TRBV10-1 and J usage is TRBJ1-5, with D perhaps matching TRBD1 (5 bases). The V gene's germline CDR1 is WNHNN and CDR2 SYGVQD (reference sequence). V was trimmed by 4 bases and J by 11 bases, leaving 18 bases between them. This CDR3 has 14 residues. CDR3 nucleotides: TGCGCCAGCAGTGGGGACCTGTCCGGTGGGGCCCAGCATTTT. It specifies CASSGDLSGGAQHF.

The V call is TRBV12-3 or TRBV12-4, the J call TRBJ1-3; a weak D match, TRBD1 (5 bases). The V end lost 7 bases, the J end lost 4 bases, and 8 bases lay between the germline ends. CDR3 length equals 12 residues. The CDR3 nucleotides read TGTGCCAGCACCGGGGGAGGAAACACCATATATTTT. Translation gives CASTGGGNTIYF.

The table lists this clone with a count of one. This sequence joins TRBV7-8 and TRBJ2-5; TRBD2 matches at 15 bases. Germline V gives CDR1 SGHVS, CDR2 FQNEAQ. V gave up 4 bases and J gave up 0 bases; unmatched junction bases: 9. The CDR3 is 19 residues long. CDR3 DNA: TGTGCCAGCAGCTCCCCCCCTGGACTAGCGGGGGGGAACCAAGAGACCCAGTACTTC. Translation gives CASSSPPGLAGGNQETQYF.

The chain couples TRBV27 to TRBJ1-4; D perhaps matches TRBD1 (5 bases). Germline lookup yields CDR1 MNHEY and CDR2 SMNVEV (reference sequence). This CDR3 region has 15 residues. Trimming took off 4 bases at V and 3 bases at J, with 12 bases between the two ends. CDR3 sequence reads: CASSSSGQPNEKLFF. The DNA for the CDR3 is TGTGCCAGCAGTTCCTCGGGGCAGCCTAATGAAAAACTGTTTTTT.

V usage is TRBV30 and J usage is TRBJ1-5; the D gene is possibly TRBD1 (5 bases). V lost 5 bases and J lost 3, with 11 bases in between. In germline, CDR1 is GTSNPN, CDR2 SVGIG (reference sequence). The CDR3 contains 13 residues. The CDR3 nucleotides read TGTGCCTGGGGGACGGACAACAATCAGCCCCAGCATTTT. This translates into CAWGTDNNQPQHF.

The CDR3 region is CASSPGTFSSYEQYF. The DNA for the CDR3 is TGTGCCAGCAGCCCCGGGACTTTTAGCTCCTACGAGCAGTACTTC. The rearrangement uses TRBV7-2 and TRBJ2-7; the D gene is possibly TRBD2 (6 bases). The CDR3 sequence is 15 residues long. Trimming removed 5 bases from V and 0 bases from J, with 14 bases in between. Germline lookup yields CDR1 SGHTA and CDR2 FQGNSA.

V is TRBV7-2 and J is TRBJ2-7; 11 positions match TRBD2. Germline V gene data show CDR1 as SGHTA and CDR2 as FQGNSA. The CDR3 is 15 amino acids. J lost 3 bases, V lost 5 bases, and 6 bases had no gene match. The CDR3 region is CASSPHSGRDYEQYF. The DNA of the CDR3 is TGTGCCAGCAGCCCCCATAGCGGGAGGGACTACGAGCAGTACTTC.

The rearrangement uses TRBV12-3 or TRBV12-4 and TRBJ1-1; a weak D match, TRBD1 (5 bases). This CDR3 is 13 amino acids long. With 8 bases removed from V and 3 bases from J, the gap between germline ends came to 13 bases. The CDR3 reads CASFRGRDTEAFF. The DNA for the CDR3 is TGTGCCAGCTTCCGGGGGAGAGACACTGAAGCTTTCTTT.

DNA for the CDR3: TGTGCCATCAGTGAGTCGGCGGGGAGCTCCTACGAGCAGTACTTC. Translating gives CAISESAGSSYEQYF. The rearrangement links TRBV10-3 to TRBJ2-7, with D tentatively TRBD2 (6 bases). Trimming took off 0 bases at V and 0 bases at J, with 9 bases between the two ends. Germline CDR1 is ENHRY and CDR2 is SYGVKD. This CDR3 comprises 15 residues.

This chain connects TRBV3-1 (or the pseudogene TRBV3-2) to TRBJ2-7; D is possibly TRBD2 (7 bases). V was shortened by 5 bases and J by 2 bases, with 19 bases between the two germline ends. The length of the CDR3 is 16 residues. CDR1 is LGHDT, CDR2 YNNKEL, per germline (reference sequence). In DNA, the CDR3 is TGTGCCAGCAGCAACCCCCAAAGGGGGGGAGCCTACGAGCAGTACTTC. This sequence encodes CASSNPQRGGAYEQYF.

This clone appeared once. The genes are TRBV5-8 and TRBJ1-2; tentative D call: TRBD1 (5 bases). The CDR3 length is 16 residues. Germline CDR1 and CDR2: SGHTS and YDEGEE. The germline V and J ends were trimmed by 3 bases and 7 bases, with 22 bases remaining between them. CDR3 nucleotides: TGTGCCAGCAGCTCACACACGGACACCAACTATTTTGGCTACACCTTC. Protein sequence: CASSSHTDTNYFGYTF. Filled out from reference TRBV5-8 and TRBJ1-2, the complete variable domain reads EAGVTQSPTHLIKTRGQQATLRCSPISGHTSVYWYQQALGLGLQFLLWYDEGEERNRGNFPPRFSGRQFPNYSSELNVNALELEDSALYLCASSSHTDTNYFGYTFGSGTRLTVV.